This is a list of T cell receptor beta chains from one sample in a study of cytomegalovirus exposure and HLA in healthy donors. TCRdb's copy holds only in-frame clones and misses some; the assay was immunoSEQ multiplex PCR. The table counts 150,000 or so clones; around 2.2% lies in the top ten. The sequenced material came from PBMCs. These receptors came from a woman aged 18-35 years in good health and CMV-seronegative. Each CDR3 is given with its conserved first and last residue. A D gene is named only where the DNA matches it firmly.

>TRBD1|TRBV2|TRBJ2-3
TGTGCCAGCAGTGAAAGACAGGGGGCTAGCACAGATACGCAGTATTTT
CASSERQGASTDTQYF
>TRBD2|TRBV9|TRBJ2-1
TGTGCCAGCAGCTTAAGCGGGAGTGGTTATGAGCAGTTCTTC
CASSLSGSGYEQFF
>TRBD2|TRBV27|TRBJ2-1
TGTGCCAGCACCTCAACCGGGACTAGCGGGAGAAAGTTCTTC
CASTSTGTSGRKFF
>TRBD2|TRBV27|TRBJ2-3
TGTGCCAGCAGTTCAACCGGGACTAGCGGGAGGGGCACAGATACGCAGTATTTT
CASSSTGTSGRGTDTQYF
>-|TRBV9|TRBJ1-3
TGTGCCAGCAAAACGTGGGGGGATAGTGGGGACACCATATATTTT
CASKTWGDSGDTIYF
>-|TRBV19|TRBJ2-1
TGTGCCAGTAGTATCCATCGTGGAGCCTCCTACAATGAGCAGTTCTTC
CASSIHRGASYNEQFF
>-|TRBV5-1|TRBJ2-5
TGCGCCAGCAGCTTGTTAAACAGCGGCGAGACCCAGTACTTC
CASSLLNSGETQYF
>-|TRBV21-1|TRBJ1-2
TGTGCCAGCAGCATGGGACAGCCAGGCGATGGCTACACCTTC
CASSMGQPGDGYTF
>TRBD2|TRBV9|TRBJ2-1
TGTGCCAGCAGCGTAGCTGGAGCGGGATCCTACAATGAGCAGTTCTTC
CASSVAGAGSYNEQFF
>-|TRBV29-1|TRBJ2-1
TGCAGCGTTGAAACATCACCAGGGAAGGACTACAATGAGCAGTTCTTC
CSVETSPGKDYNEQFF
>-|TRBV13|TRBJ1-1
TGTGCCAGCAGCCTACACCCTCAAGGGAGGAACACTGAAGCTTTCTTT
CASSLHPQGRNTEAFF
>TRBD2|TRBV30|TRBJ2-1
TGTGCCTGGAGTAGGCTAGCGGGGGGAAGTGAGCAGTTCTTC
CAWSRLAGGSEQFF
>TRBD2|TRBV7-9|TRBJ2-5
TGTGCCAGCAGCTCGGGACTAGCGGGAGTTAAGGGAGAGACCCAGTACTTC
CASSSGLAGVKGETQYF
>-|TRBV27|TRBJ1-5
TGTGCCAGCAGTTTTTTAGCTAGCAATCAGCCCCAGCATTTT
CASSFLASNQPQHF
>-|TRBV5-1|TRBJ1-5
TGCGCCAGCAGCCGGGGAGAAAATCAGCCCCAGCATTTT
CASSRGENQPQHF
>-|TRBV5-1|TRBJ2-2
TGCGCCAGCAGCTTGGAGGGGGCCGGGGAGCTGTTTTTT
CASSLEGAGELFF
>TRBD1|TRBV5-1|TRBJ2-5
TGCGCCAGCAGCGTGGACAGGGGGCGGGAAGAGACCCAGTACTTC
CASSVDRGREETQYF
>-|TRBV14|TRBJ1-1
TGTGCCAGCAGCCACACAGGGAGGGACACTGAAGCTTTCTTT
CASSHTGRDTEAFF
>TRBD2|TRBV6-4|TRBJ2-2
TGTGCCAGCAATACTAGCGGGGAGAACACCGGGGAGCTGTTTTTT
CASNTSGENTGELFF
>-|TRBV11-3|TRBJ2-1
TGTGCCAGCAGCCCCGGGACTTACAATGAGCAGTTCTTC
CASSPGTYNEQFF
>-|TRBV9|TRBJ2-1
TGTGCCAGCAGCGCGGCCGGGACTTTTCCATCCGAGCAGTTCTTC
CASSAAGTFPSEQFF
>TRBD2|TRBV7-3|TRBJ2-3
TGTGCCAGCAGCATCGGGACTAGCGGGATCTCAGATACGCAGTATTTT
CASSIGTSGISDTQYF
>-|TRBV4-2|TRBJ2-7
TGTGCCAGCAGCCAAGAAACGGGGTGGCCCTACGAGCAGTACTTC
CASSQETGWPYEQYF
>-|TRBV19|TRBJ2-3
TGTGCCAGTAGTATGTTCGTGACGGGAGTGGACGCAGATACGCAGTATTTT
CASSMFVTGVDADTQYF
>-|TRBV6-1|TRBJ1-2
TGTGCCAGCAGTGAGGCAGGGTGGTACTATGGCTACACCTTC
CASSEAGWYYGYTF
>-|TRBV7-8|TRBJ2-7
TGTGCCAGCAGCTTAGGGGGGGTCGAGCAGTACTTC
CASSLGGVEQYF
>-|TRBV11-2|TRBJ2-3
TGTGCCAGCGTGAGGATGCGGGATACGCAGTATTTT
CASVRMRDTQYF
>-|TRBV19|TRBJ1-2
TGTGCCAGTAGTAACCCGGGTTCGGGGGGCTACACCTTC
CASSNPGSGGYTF
>TRBD1|TRBV2|TRBJ1-5
TGTGCCAGCAGTGACAGGGGGTTAGTTCAGCCCCAGCATTTT
CASSDRGLVQPQHF
>TRBD1|TRBV15|TRBJ2-3
TGTGCCACCAGCAGAGGGACAGGGGGCGGCACAGATACGCAGTATTTT
CATSRGTGGGTDTQYF
>TRBD2|TRBV6-1|TRBJ2-2
TGTGCCAGCAGTTGGACTAGCGGAAACACCGGGGAGCTGTTTTTT
CASSWTSGNTGELFF
>-|TRBV6-6|TRBJ2-1
TGTGCCAGCAGTCCTGTCCCCTACAATGAGCAGTTCTTC
CASSPVPYNEQFF
>-|TRBV12-5|TRBJ2-5
TGTGCTAGTGGTTCACCGAATCCAGGTACAGAGACCCAGTACTTC
CASGSPNPGTETQYF
>-|TRBV6-5|TRBJ2-3
TGTGCCAGCAGCCGAGCCAGCACAGATACGCAGTATTTT
CASSRASTDTQYF
>TRBD2|TRBV7-6|TRBJ2-1
TGTGCCAGCAGCTTAGCTAGCGGGCGGGGGTCCTCCTACAATGAGCAGTTCTTC
CASSLASGRGSSYNEQFF
>TRBD2|TRBV19|TRBJ2-1
TGTGCCAGTAGTATGACTAGCGGGCGTTTAGATGAGCAGTTCTTC
CASSMTSGRLDEQFF
>-|TRBV28|TRBJ1-5
TGTGCCAGCAGTTTACGAGGTGGGGAGGATCAGCCCCAGCATTTT
CASSLRGGEDQPQHF
>TRBD1|TRBV27|TRBJ2-7
TGTGCCAGCAGTTTATCGTGGACAGGGGGCTCCGAGCAGTACTTC
CASSLSWTGGSEQYF
>-|TRBV5-8|TRBJ2-5
TGTGCCAGCAGCTTGGCCTCGGAGACCCAGTACTTC
CASSLASETQYF
>TRBD1|TRBV11-1|TRBJ1-2
TGTGCCAGCAGCTCGATGCAGGGGGCAGGCTATGGCTACACCTTC
CASSSMQGAGYGYTF
>TRBD2|TRBV7-3|TRBJ2-1
TGTGCCAGCAGCTCTAGCGGGAGTATCTTTGATGAGCAGTTCTTC
CASSSSGSIFDEQFF
>-|TRBV4-1|TRBJ1-4
TGCGCCAGCAGCCAGACGTCGACAGGCCTTAATGAAAAACTGTTTTTT
CASSQTSTGLNEKLFF
>-|TRBV4-3|TRBJ1-1
TGCGCCAGCAGCCAAGCCATTGACAGCTACACTGAAGCTTTCTTT
CASSQAIDSYTEAFF
>TRBD1|TRBV9|TRBJ2-2
TGTGCCAGCAGCCGGACAGGATTACCCACCGGGGAGCTGTTTTTT
CASSRTGLPTGELFF
>-|TRBV6-1|TRBJ2-5
TGTGCCAGCAGTGAACCTAGGAGGTCCCAAGAGACCCAGTACTTC
CASSEPRRSQETQYF
>-|TRBV11-2|TRBJ2-1
TGTGCCAGCAGCCGGAGCTCCTACAATGAGCAGTTCTTC
CASSRSSYNEQFF
>-|TRBV27|TRBJ1-1
TGTGCCAGCAGTTTACTTTCCCCTAACACTGAAGCTTTCTTT
CASSLLSPNTEAFF
>-|TRBV7-2|TRBJ1-5
TGTGCCAGCAGCTTAAATAGACCAGGGGACAATCAGCCCCAGCATTTT
CASSLNRPGDNQPQHF